The 26 T cell receptor beta chains in this list originate from one sample, sequenced in a study of STAT5B mutations in CD4+ large granular lymphocyte leukemia. Only in-frame clones appear in the TCRdb table, and some are missing; sequencing was by immunoSEQ multiplex PCR. The sample yields tens of thousands of clones, about 90% seen once. The sequencing sample was made of CD4+ T cells from blood buffy coats. All receptors derive from a human donor in good health.

This chain connects TRBV6-1 to TRBJ1-3; the D is unclear. Germline V CDR1 and CDR2: MNHNS, SASEGT. V lost 7 bases to trimming and J lost 0 bases, with 7 bases between them. The CDR3 runs to 13 residues. This chain's CDR3 is CASIVSSGNTIYF. The CDR3, as DNA: TGTGCCAGCATTGTGAGCTCTGGAAACACCATATATTTT.

On this clone itself: Other DNA sequences from this sample encode an identical CDR3 as well. The rearrangement uses TRBV2 and TRBJ1-2; 10 bases match TRBD1. CDR1 is SNHLY, CDR2 FYNNEI, per germline. The trim removed 5 bases at V and 8 bases at J, leaving 8 bases unmatched. The CDR3 sequence is 14 residues long. The CDR3 sequence: CASSPDRGAGGYTF. The DNA of the CDR3 is TGTGCCAGCAGTCCGGACAGGGGGGCAGGGGGCTACACCTTC.

In the case of this clone: Germline and junction disagree at one end, which may indicate a read error. The chain combines TRBV10-2 with TRBJ2-7; no definite D call. This CDR3 has 14 amino acids. CDR1 and CDR2 from the germline V gene are WSHSY and SAAADI. The DNA of the CDR3 is TGCGCCAGCAGTGAGTCGACTCGCGATGGTCCGTACTCCTTC. Its translation: CASSESTRDGPYSF.

The chain uses TRBV7-8 and TRBJ1-4; D not certain. CDR1 SGHVS and CDR2 FQNEAQ come from the germline V gene. V dropped 5 bases and J dropped 4 bases, with 14 bases sitting between them. The CDR3 is 15 amino acids. The CDR3 sequence is CASSLGGGFNEKLFF. The CDR3 nucleotides read TGTGCCAGCAGCCTAGGCGGCGGATTTAATGAAAAACTGTTTTTT.

The chain joins TRBV19 to TRBJ1-1; D may be TRBD1 (5 bases). CDR1 is LNHDA and CDR2 is SQIVND in the germline V gene (reference sequence). This CDR3 has 19 residues. V lost 7 bases and J lost 0, with 27 bases in between. This CDR3 is CASTLRRGSPEVVNTEAFF. The CDR3 DNA reads TGTGCCAGTACTCTTCGTAGGGGAAGTCCGGAGGTAGTGAACACTGAAGCTTTCTTT. Combining the CDR3 with reference TRBV19 and TRBJ1-1 gives the whole variable domain DGGITQSPKYLFRKEGQNVTLSCEQNLNHDAMYWYRQDPGQGLRLIYYSQIVNDFQKGDIAEGYSVSREKKESFPLTVTSAQKNPTAFYLCASTLRRGSPEVVNTEAFFGQGTRLTVV.

This clone came up once. The V call is TRBV6-1, the J call TRBJ1-6, with 7 bases identical to TRBD1. Germline lookup yields CDR1 MNHNS and CDR2 SASEGT. The CDR3 covers 15 residues. The junction had 10 bases not matched to a gene; V was cut back by 4 bases and J by 10 bases. This chain's CDR3 is CASSGTGAGGSPLHF. The CDR3 bases are TGTGCCAGCAGTGGGACTGGGGCAGGGGGATCACCCCTCCACTTT.

The V and J genes are TRBV20-1 and TRBJ2-4; D uncertain. V was cut by 6 bases and J by 7 bases, with 10 bases left in between. The CDR3 loop spans 11 amino acids. Germline V gives CDR1 DFQATT, CDR2 SNEGSKA (reference sequence). As DNA, the CDR3 is TGCAGTGCGAAACCATGGAACATTCAGTACTTC. Translation gives CSAKPWNIQYF.

The rearrangement links TRBV19 to TRBJ2-1; no firm D call. The ends were cut back, 4 bases at V and 0 bases at J, with 7 bases in the middle. The CDR3 runs to 14 residues. Germline CDR1 and CDR2: LNHDA and SQIVND (reference sequence). The CDR3 DNA is TGTGCCAGTAGTAACCGATTCTCCTACAATGAGCAGTTCTTC. This encodes CASSNRFSYNEQFF.

The chain joins TRBV5-6 to TRBJ2-2, with TRBD2 matching over 10 bases. The CDR3 totals 16 residues. Germline values: CDR1 SGHDT, CDR2 YYEEEE. Unmatched junction bases numbered 7, after V lost 2 bases and J lost 6 bases. The CDR3 is CASSLVSGRASGELFF. In DNA form, the CDR3 reads TGTGCCAGCAGCTTAGTGAGCGGGAGGGCCTCCGGGGAGCTGTTTTTT.

This clone has a single count. CDR3 in amino acids: CSVVKGNTEAFF. In DNA form, the CDR3 reads TGCAGCGTTGTAAAGGGGAACACTGAAGCTTTCTTT. V and J are TRBV29-1 and TRBJ1-1; D not resolved. Trimming shortened V by 4 bases and J by 1 base, and 7 bases separated the two germline ends. The germline CDR1 and CDR2 sequences are SQVTM and ANQGSEA. The CDR3 covers 12 residues.

This chain connects TRBV5-4 to TRBJ2-5; D is possibly TRBD2 (6 bases). This CDR3 comprises 14 residues. Germline V lookup: CDR1 SGHNT, CDR2 YYREEE (reference sequence). V lost 4 bases to trimming and J lost 4 bases, with 14 bases between them. The CDR3 here is CASSPRDSRETQYF. DNA of the CDR3: TGTGCCAGCAGCCCGCGGGACTCTCGAGAGACCCAGTACTTC. Full variable domain (missing parts from reference TRBV5-4 and TRBJ2-5): ETGVTQSPTHLIKTRGQQVTLRCSSQSGHNTVSWYQQALGQGPQFIFQYYREEENGRGNFPPRFSGLQFPNYSSELNVNALELDDSALYLCASSPRDSRETQYFGPGTRLLVL.

The chain has TRBV9 and TRBJ2-3; 8 positions match TRBD1. Looked up from germline, CDR1 is SGDLS and CDR2 is YYNGEE. The V gene end was trimmed by 4 bases and the J gene end by 5 bases; junction bases not matched to a gene: 9. The CDR3 extends over 15 amino acids. The CDR3 DNA reads as TGTGCCAGCAGCACAACGGACAGGGTTGAAGATACGCAGTATTTT. This codes for CASSTTDRVEDTQYF.

The genes are TRBV15 and TRBJ2-5; D is unclear. V shed 0 bases and J shed 2 bases, with 7 bases lying between them. Germline lookup yields CDR1 LNHNV and CDR2 YYDKDF (reference sequence). This CDR3 has 14 amino acids. As DNA, the CDR3 is TGTGCCACCAGCAGAGACGGGCAGCAAGAGACCCAGTACTTC. It codes for CATSRDGQQETQYF.

CDR3 bases: TGTGCCAGCAGCTTGGGGGCGGGGCAGTCTAACTATGGCTACACCTTC. It encodes CASSLGAGQSNYGYTF. The chain has TRBV5-4 and TRBJ1-2; maybe TRBD1 (5 bases). CDR3 length equals 16 residues. The V gene lost 0 bases and the J gene lost 0 bases, with 12 bases spanning the gap. Germline-derived CDR1 and CDR2 are SGHNT and YYREEE (reference sequence).

The genes are TRBV18 and TRBJ2-5, with D unclear. V lost 3 bases to trimming and J lost 5 bases, with 16 bases between them. CDR3 length: 15 residues. Germline CDR1 is KGHSH and CDR2 is LQKENI. In DNA, the CDR3 is TGTGCCAGCTCACCTCGTAAGGCTTCCGGGGAGACCCAGTACTTC. It specifies CASSPRKASGETQYF.

The V call is TRBV28, the J call TRBJ2-7, with TRBD2 matching 7 bases. V gave up 8 bases and J gave up 7 bases; unmatched junction bases: 8. Germline V gene data show CDR1 as MDHEN and CDR2 as SYDVKM. This CDR3 spans 12 amino acids. The CDR3 spells CASRTSAGEQYF. The DNA for the CDR3 is TGTGCCAGCCGGACTAGTGCGGGGGAGCAGTACTTC.

This rearrangement joins TRBV5-1 to TRBJ2-3, with D uncertain. The CDR3 has 16 residues. CDR1 and CDR2 from the germline V gene are SGHRS and YFSETQ. V was pared by 0 bases and J by 0 bases, with 11 bases between. CDR3 nucleotides: TGCGCCAGCAGCTTGGAGGCCGGGTCCAGCACAGATACGCAGTATTTT. Translating gives CASSLEAGSSTDTQYF. Supplemented by reference TRBV5-1 and TRBJ2-3, the full variable domain reads KAGVTQTPRYLIKTRGQQVTLSCSPISGHRSVSWYQQTPGQGLQFLFEYFSETQRNKGNFPGRFSGRQFSNSRSEMNVSTLELGDSALYLCASSLEAGSSTDTQYFGPGTRLTVL.

This chain connects TRBV4-3 to TRBJ1-5; D is unresolved. CDR1 and CDR2 (germline): LGHNA, YSLEER. The CDR3 loop spans 15 amino acids. V lost 0 bases to trimming and J lost 0 bases, with 6 bases between them. CDR3 nucleotide sequence: TGCGCCAGCAGCCAAGATACCAATAGCAATCAGCCCCAGCATTTT. The encoded protein is CASSQDTNSNQPQHF.

The V call is TRBV2, the J call TRBJ2-7; D might be TRBD2 (6 bases). Germline V gives CDR1 SNHLY, CDR2 FYNNEI. The V end lost 4 bases, the J end lost 7 bases, and 14 bases lay between the germline ends. This CDR3 contains 13 residues. Written as DNA, the CDR3 is TGTGCCAGCAGTGGCGGCGGGAATTTTGAGCAGTACTTC. Its translation: CASSGGGNFEQYF.

The chain uses TRBV7-2 and TRBJ2-1, with D uncertain. The CDR3 is 12 residues long. Germline V gives CDR1 SGHTA, CDR2 FQGNSA. Trimming removed 8 bases at V and 0 bases at J, with 5 bases between. This CDR3 is CASASSYNEQFF. CDR3 in DNA: TGTGCCAGCGCAAGCTCCTACAATGAGCAGTTCTTC.

J is TRBJ2-1 and V is TRBV9; D is perhaps TRBD1 or TRBD2 (5 bases each). The CDR3 consists of 16 residues. V lost 0 bases, J lost 6 bases, and 16 bases lay in between. The germline gives CDR1 SGDLS, CDR2 YYNGEE. The CDR3 nucleotides are TGTGCCAGCAGCGTAGAGCCGGGACCCCGCATCAATGAGCAGTTCTTC. This sequence encodes CASSVEPGPRINEQFF. Full variable domain (missing parts from reference TRBV9 and TRBJ2-1): DSGVTQTPKHLITATGQRVTLRCSPRSGDLSVYWYQQSLDQGLQFLIQYYNGEERAKGNILERFSAQQFPDLHSELNLSSLELGDSALYFCASSVEPGPRINEQFFGPGTRLTVL.

The CDR3, as DNA: TGCGCCAGCAGTGGGGACAGCCGTAGCGAGCAGTACTTC. Translating it yields CASSGDSRSEQYF. The chain uses TRBV10-1 and TRBJ2-5; 7 nucleotides align to TRBD1. With the DNA end fitting TRBJ2-7 better, the J assignment may be wrong. Germline CDR1 and CDR2: WNHNN and SYGVQD (reference sequence). This CDR3 region has 13 residues.

This chain joins TRBV4-1 and TRBJ2-2, with D maybe TRBD1 (5 bases). The V gene lost 4 bases and the J gene lost 7 bases, with 19 bases spanning the gap. Germline V CDR1 and CDR2: MGHRA, YSYEKL. There are 16 residues in the CDR3. This chain's CDR3 is CASSPKRTSPSGELFF. In nucleotides, the CDR3 is TGCGCCAGCAGCCCCAAACGGACAAGTCCCAGCGGGGAGCTGTTTTTT.

This chain uses TRBV14 with TRBJ2-7; 7 bases are a match to TRBD2. CDR1 SGHDN and CDR2 FVKESK come from the germline V gene. J was trimmed by 2 bases and V by 1 base; bases with no gene match: 8. This CDR3 has 16 amino acids. The CDR3 reads CASSQVRGVGTYEQYF. The DNA of the CDR3 is TGTGCCAGCAGCCAAGTTCGGGGGGTAGGGACCTACGAGCAGTACTTC.

This chain links TRBV7-7 with TRBJ2-3; 9 positions agree with TRBD2. The germline gives CDR1 SSHAT, CDR2 FNYEAQ (reference sequence). This CDR3 comprises 18 residues. V gave up 1 base and J gave up 0 bases; unmatched junction bases: 8. The CDR3 coding sequence is TGTGCCAGCAGCTTAGGTGCGGGAGGGCCTCTAAGCACAGATACGCAGTATTTT. It translates to CASSLGAGGPLSTDTQYF.

The chain combines TRBV9 with TRBJ1-1; the D gene is possibly TRBD1 (6 bases). V was cut by 4 bases and J by 8 bases, with 15 bases left in between. Germline loops: CDR1 SGDLS, CDR2 YYNGEE. The length of the CDR3 is 13 residues. The CDR3 loop reads CASSPGVGREAFF. CDR3 DNA sequence: TGTGCCAGCAGCCCAGGGGTGGGCCGAGAAGCTTTCTTT. The whole variable domain, remainder taken from reference TRBV9 and TRBJ1-1, is DSGVTQTPKHLITATGQRVTLRCSPRSGDLSVYWYQQSLDQGLQFLIQYYNGEERAKGNILERFSAQQFPDLHSELNLSSLELGDSALYFCASSPGVGREAFFGQGTRLTVV.